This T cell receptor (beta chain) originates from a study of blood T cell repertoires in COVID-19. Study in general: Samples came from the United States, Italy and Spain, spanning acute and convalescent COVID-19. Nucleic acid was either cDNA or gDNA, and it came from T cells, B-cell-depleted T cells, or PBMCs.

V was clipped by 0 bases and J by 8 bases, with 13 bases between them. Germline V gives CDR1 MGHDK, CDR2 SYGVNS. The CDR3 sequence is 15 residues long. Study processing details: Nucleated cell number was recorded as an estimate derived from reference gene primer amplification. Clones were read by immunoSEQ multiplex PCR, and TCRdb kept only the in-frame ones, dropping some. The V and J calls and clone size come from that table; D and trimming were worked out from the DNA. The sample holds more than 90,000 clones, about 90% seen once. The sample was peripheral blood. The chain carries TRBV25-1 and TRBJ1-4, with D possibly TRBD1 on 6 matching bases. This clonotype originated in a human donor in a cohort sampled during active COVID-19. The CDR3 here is CASSEYRSRGEKLFF. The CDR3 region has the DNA TGTGCCAGCAGTGAATATCGGTCGAGGGGGGAAAAACTGTTTTTT. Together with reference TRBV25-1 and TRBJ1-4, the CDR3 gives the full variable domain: EADIYQTPRYLVIGTGKKITLECSQTMGHDKMYWYQQDPGMELHLIHYSYGVNSTEKGDLSSESTVSRIRTEHFPLTLESARPSHTSQYLCASSEYRSRGEKLFFGSGTQLSVL.